Below, 30 T cell receptor beta chains from the same sample are listed, as sequenced in a study of Ad26.COV2.S vaccination and SARS-CoV-2 variants. Treatment in this sample: 15 to 20 received Ad26.COV2.S at low or high dose, single or two shots; several received placebo; per-sample allocation not given. Sampling was performed 63 days after the first vaccine or placebo injection. Assay: immunoSEQ multiplex PCR; the TCRdb copy retains only in-frame clones and omits some. This table has about 460,000 clones, 80% to 90% appearing once. The sample in question was peripheral blood, obtained in a trial of Ad26.COV2.S vaccine versus placebo. Every receptor here comes from a person aged 18-65 years who received the Ad26.COV2.S COVID-19 vaccine or a placebo.

The rearrangement links TRBV18 to TRBJ1-1; D may be TRBD1 (5 bases). Trimming stripped 1 base from V and 6 bases from J, with 15 bases between. Germline loops: CDR1 KGHSH, CDR2 LQKENI. The CDR3 is 15 residues long. This CDR3 reads CASSPREGRTPEAFF. The CDR3 nucleotides are TGTGCCAGCTCACCACGGGAGGGACGAACCCCTGAAGCTTTCTTT.

This clone was seen just once. J is TRBJ2-7 and V is TRBV5-1, with D uncertain. V gave up 0 bases and J gave up 6 bases, with 10 bases separating them. Germline V CDR1 and CDR2: SGHRS, YFSETQ. CDR3 length equals 13 residues. In DNA, the CDR3 is TGCGCCAGCAGCTTGGACCGGGTGTTCGAGCAGTACTTC. Translation gives CASSLDRVFEQYF.

V usage is TRBV27 and J usage is TRBJ1-1; D is unresolved. The V end was cut by 6 bases, the J end by 4 bases, with 15 bases between. Per the germline V gene, CDR1 is MNHEY and CDR2 is SMNVEV (reference sequence). CDR3 length equals 14 residues. As DNA, the CDR3 is TGTGCCAGCAGCCTAATCTGGGGTGGCACTGAAGCTTTCTTT. Translation gives CASSLIWGGTEAFF.

The chain has TRBV27 and TRBJ2-1, with 8 bases aligning to TRBD2. After removal of 3 bases from V and 1 base from J, the junction contained 5 bases not matched to a gene. The CDR3 has 16 amino acids. Germline CDR1 is MNHEY and CDR2 is SMNVEV (reference sequence). CDR3 residues: CASSFPGLGSYNEQFF. The CDR3 DNA sequence: TGTGCCAGCAGTTTCCCGGGACTAGGATCCTACAATGAGCAGTTCTTC.

This clone came up a few times. The rearrangement joins TRBV19 to TRBJ1-1; D ambiguous. Germline V gene sequence: CDR1 LNHDA, CDR2 SQIVND (reference sequence). The CDR3 consists of 13 residues. The V end was cut by 4 bases, the J end by 4 bases, with 10 bases between. The CDR3 DNA reads TGTGCCAGTAGTACCGGACTGATCACTGAAGCTTTCTTT. This codes for CASSTGLITEAFF.

This sequence joins TRBV19 and TRBJ1-1; D gene ambiguous. The CDR3 length is 12 residues. Trimming took off 10 bases at V and 0 bases at J, with 9 bases between the two ends. Germline CDR1 is LNHDA and CDR2 is SQIVND (reference sequence). The CDR3 bases are TGTGCCACCAGACTCATGAACACTGAAGCTTTCTTT. Residues: CATRLMNTEAFF.

V is TRBV27 and J is TRBJ2-3; the D gene could be TRBD1 or TRBD2 (5 bases each). Germline V lookup: CDR1 MNHEY, CDR2 SMNVEV (reference sequence). The CDR3 runs 14 residues. V lost 2 bases and J 3 bases, leaving 9 bases between the germline ends. DNA of the CDR3: TGTGCCAGCAGTTTACTAGCAGGGACAGATACGCAGTATTTT. Its protein is CASSLLAGTDTQYF.

This clone was observed a single time. This chain joins TRBV5-1 and TRBJ1-1; weak D call: TRBD1 (5 bases). Trimming stripped 1 base from V and 1 base from J, with 8 bases between. The germline V gene encodes CDR1 SGHRS and CDR2 YFSETQ. The CDR3 runs to 14 residues. As DNA, the CDR3 is TGCGCCAGCAGCTTGTCCAGGGCGAACACTGAAGCTTTCTTT. This translates into CASSLSRANTEAFF.

This chain joins TRBV28 and TRBJ1-2; D is unresolved. The V gene lost 1 base and the J gene lost 6 bases, with 15 bases spanning the gap. From germline, CDR1 is MDHEN and CDR2 SYDVKM. This CDR3 contains 15 residues. CDR3 in amino acids: CASSLYESVVNGYTF. CDR3 DNA: TGTGCCAGCAGTTTATACGAGTCAGTAGTAAATGGCTACACCTTC.

V and J are TRBV7-8 and TRBJ2-3; 7 bases fit TRBD2. This CDR3 spans 19 amino acids. The V gene end was trimmed by 3 bases and the J gene end by 3 bases; junction bases not matched to a gene: 18. The germline CDR1 and CDR2 sequences are SGHVS and FQNEAQ. Written as DNA, the CDR3 is TGTGCCAGCAGCTTTTGGGGTAGCGGCGGGAGATGGAAGACAGATACGCAGTATTTT. Translating it yields CASSFWGSGGRWKTDTQYF.

The chain recombines TRBV6-5 with TRBJ2-2, with a possible D match to TRBD1 (5 bases). The CDR3 contains 14 residues. Germline-derived CDR1 and CDR2 are MNHEY and SVGAGI. V gave up 10 bases and J gave up 0 bases, with 12 bases separating them. CDR3 protein: CAIAKGANTGELFF. The CDR3 bases are TGTGCCATAGCAAAAGGGGCGAACACCGGGGAGCTGTTTTTT.

The V and J genes are TRBV9 and TRBJ2-1; 9 bases fit TRBD2. The CDR3 has 16 residues. Per germline, CDR1 SGDLS and CDR2 YYNGEE. The junction had 12 bases not matched to a gene; V was cut back by 2 bases and J by 9 bases. The CDR3 DNA is TGTGCCAGCAGCGTTAGTGGTGGCGGGAGGGCCATTGAGCAGTTCTTC. This gives the protein CASSVSGGGRAIEQFF.

The rearrangement joins TRBV4-2 to TRBJ1-5, with 7 bases identical to TRBD1. Germline values: CDR1 LGHNA, CDR2 YNFKEQ. CDR3 length: 14 residues. J lost 6 bases, V lost 2 bases, and 4 bases had no gene match. The CDR3 region is CASSQITGVQPQHF. The CDR3 nucleotides read TGTGCCAGCAGCCAAATTACAGGGGTTCAGCCCCAGCATTTT.

This chain connects TRBV28 to TRBJ2-2; D unclear. Deletions cut 6 bases from V and 6 bases from J, with 14 bases between. Germline V lookup: CDR1 MDHEN, CDR2 SYDVKM. This CDR3 is built from 14 residues. This CDR3 is CASSRPKFAGELFF. CDR3 nucleotides: TGTGCCAGCAGCCGACCTAAGTTCGCCGGGGAGCTGTTTTTT.

The count of this clone is one. V gene TRBV4-2 combines with J gene TRBJ2-2, with 12 bases fitting TRBD1. The CDR3 length is 18 residues. The ends lost 0 bases at V and 5 bases at J; junction bases unmatched: 7. The germline V gene has CDR1 LGHNA and CDR2 YNFKEQ. CDR3 DNA sequence: TGTGCCAGCAGCCAAGAAGGGGACAGGGGGCGATTGACCGGGGAGCTGTTTTTT. It encodes CASSQEGDRGRLTGELFF.

The rearrangement uses TRBV6-6 and TRBJ2-7; no definite D call. Germline assignment: CDR1 MNHNY and CDR2 SVGAGI (reference sequence). V was clipped by 2 bases and J by 0 bases, with 8 bases between them. This CDR3 has 14 amino acids. The CDR3: CASSYDVGSYEQYF. The CDR3 DNA sequence: TGTGCCAGCAGTTACGACGTGGGCTCCTACGAGCAGTACTTC.

The count of this clone is one. CDR3 sequence (DNA): TGTGCCAGCTCACCAGCAGGACTAGCGGCCTACGAGCAGTACTTC. This gives the protein CASSPAGLAAYEQYF. The V gene is TRBV18, the J gene TRBJ2-7; 10 bases are a match to TRBD2. The CDR3 extends over 15 amino acids. The germline gives CDR1 KGHSH, CDR2 LQKENI. The V and J ends lost 2 bases and 2 bases, in that order; junction bases with no gene match: 3.

The rearrangement joins TRBV5-6 to TRBJ1-2; no clear D gene. The CDR3 runs 15 residues. Trimming removed 4 bases at V and 8 bases at J, with 21 bases between. Germline V gives CDR1 SGHDT, CDR2 YYEEEE. CDR3 coding DNA: TGTGCCAGCAGCCCGTTTGGGGTTTCGGGGAAGGGCTACACCTTC. Amino acid sequence: CASSPFGVSGKGYTF.

The CDR3 is CASSETAYTEAFF. CDR3 DNA: TGTGCCAGCAGTGAGACAGCTTACACTGAAGCTTTCTTT. The rearrangement joins TRBV6-1 to TRBJ1-1; D might be TRBD1 (5 bases). Germline V gene data show CDR1 as MNHNS and CDR2 as SASEGT. The V gene lost 3 bases and the J gene lost 3 bases, with 8 bases spanning the gap. The CDR3 length is 13 residues.

The V call is TRBV3-1 (or the pseudogene TRBV3-2), the J call TRBJ2-7; tentative D call: TRBD2 (6 bases). The V end was cut by 6 bases, the J end by 0 bases, with 15 bases between. This CDR3 contains 15 residues. Germline CDR1 is LGHDT and CDR2 is YNNKEL (reference sequence). CDR3 loop: CASSNRGAGSYEQYF. CDR3 coding DNA: TGTGCCAGCAGTAATCGGGGAGCGGGCTCCTACGAGCAGTACTTC.

This clone appeared a single time. The chain joins TRBV18 to TRBJ2-5; tentatively, D is TRBD2 (6 bases). Germline V gene sequence: CDR1 KGHSH, CDR2 LQKENI. CDR3 length: 15 residues. Trimming shortened V by 3 bases and J by 3 bases, and 14 bases separated the two germline ends. In DNA, the CDR3 is TGTGCCAGCTCACCGCAGGAGGGGACGAAAGAGACCCAGTACTTC. Translating it yields CASSPQEGTKETQYF. The full variable domain, in which reference TRBV18 and TRBJ2-5 provide the parts outside the CDR3, is NAGVMQNPRHLVRRRGQEARLRCSPMKGHSHVYWYRQLPEEGLKFMVYLQKENIIDESGMPKERFSAEFPKEGPSILRIQQVVRGDSAAYFCASSPQEGTKETQYFGPGTRLLVL.

The chain uses TRBV3-1 (or the pseudogene TRBV3-2) and TRBJ1-5, with 7 bases aligning to TRBD1. J was trimmed by 8 bases and V by 2 bases; bases with no gene match: 15. The CDR3 loop spans 17 amino acids. Germline V gives CDR1 LGHDT, CDR2 YNNKEL (reference sequence). This CDR3 is CASSQSGVGGGNEPQHF. CDR3 bases: TGTGCCAGCAGCCAATCTGGAGTAGGAGGGGGCAACGAGCCCCAGCATTTT.

V gene TRBV27 combines with J gene TRBJ2-1; 7 nucleotides agree with TRBD2. The CDR3 is 16 amino acids. Per germline, CDR1 MNHEY and CDR2 SMNVEV (reference sequence). V lost 3 bases to trimming and J lost 7 bases; unmatched junction nucleotides: 12. Here the CDR3 DNA reads TGTGCCAGCAGTTTGGGAGGCGGGAGTTTCGTGAATGAGCAGTTCTTC. This translates into CASSLGGGSFVNEQFF.

This rearrangement joins TRBV3-1 (or the pseudogene TRBV3-2) to TRBJ1-3; D is unclear. The CDR3 is made up of 15 amino acids. CDR1 is LGHDT, CDR2 YNNKEL, per germline (reference sequence). Trimming stripped 2 bases from V and 2 bases from J, with 10 bases between. The CDR3 loop reads CASSQMGTTGNTIYF. The CDR3, as DNA: TGTGCCAGCAGCCAAATGGGTACCACTGGAAACACCATATATTTT.

The gene calls are TRBV7-6 and TRBJ1-3, with a tentative D call TRBD1 (5 bases). Germline-derived CDR1 and CDR2 are SGHVS and FNYEAQ. This CDR3 region has 13 residues. V was pared by 2 bases and J by 4 bases, with 6 bases between. CDR3 in amino acids: CASSLKGGNTIYF. Here the CDR3 DNA reads TGTGCCAGCAGCTTAAAGGGGGGAAACACCATATATTTT. The full variable domain, completed using reference TRBV7-6 and TRBJ1-3, is GAGVSQSPRYKVTKRGQDVALRCDPISGHVSLYWYRQALGQGPEFLTYFNYEAQQDKSGLPNDRFSAERPEGSISTLTIQRTEQRDSAMYRCASSLKGGNTIYFGEGSWLTVV.

The chain carries TRBV7-3 and TRBJ2-5, with a tentative D call TRBD1 (6 bases). V lost 1 base to trimming and J lost 2 bases, with 14 bases between them. From germline, CDR1 is SGHTA and CDR2 FQGTGA. CDR3 length equals 16 residues. CDR3 in DNA: TGTGCCAGCAGCTTAAAGGGCCAGGGGACACAAGAGACCCAGTACTTC. This gives the protein CASSLKGQGTQETQYF.

The chain couples TRBV5-1 to TRBJ1-6, with 7 nucleotides matching TRBD1. CDR3 size: 17 residues. Germline V gene lookup returns CDR1 SGHRS and CDR2 YFSETQ. Trimming removed 0 bases from V and 6 bases from J; junction bases left unmatched: 9. This CDR3 is CASSLALTGMGNSPLHF. The CDR3, as DNA: TGCGCCAGCAGCTTGGCCCTGACAGGGATGGGTAATTCACCCCTCCACTTT.

The rearrangement uses TRBV11-1 and TRBJ2-5; D unclear. This CDR3 is 13 amino acids long. V lost 2 bases and J 2 bases, leaving 6 bases between the germline ends. The germline V gene encodes CDR1 SGHAT and CDR2 FQDESV (reference sequence). CDR3 coding DNA: TGTGCCAGCAGCTTAACCCCACAAGAGACCCAGTACTTC. Protein: CASSLTPQETQYF.

The chain joins TRBV6-5 to TRBJ1-1; D possibly corresponds to TRBD1 (6 bases). The CDR3 is made up of 13 amino acids. V was clipped by 2 bases and J by 4 bases, with 8 bases between them. Germline values: CDR1 MNHEY, CDR2 SVGAGI. In DNA, the CDR3 is TGTGCCAGCAGTTACGGCAGGGGCACTGAAGCTTTCTTT. Its protein product is CASSYGRGTEAFF.

J is TRBJ1-2 and V is TRBV19; TRBD1 aligns across 7 bases. The CDR3 contains 14 residues. Trimming took 5 bases from V and 9 from J; bases not matched to a gene: 12. Germline V lookup: CDR1 LNHDA, CDR2 SQIVND (reference sequence). The CDR3 region has the DNA TGTGCCAGTAGTGGGCAACACAGGGGAGACAGCTACACCTTC. Translating it yields CASSGQHRGDSYTF.